The 24 T cell receptor beta chains below were found in one sample sequenced in a study of blood T cells in healthy people across ages. Using a J-beta primer mix together with a sample-barcoded 5' primer, a second PCR was run for about 6 to 11 cycles. In TCRdb, the 5' RACE reads were re-called with MiXCR into one record per CDR3 protein. Among 1.5 million to 2 million distinct CDR3 sequences, around 35% were seen once, and the ten largest hold about 11%. Specimen: blood. These receptors all come from a woman in her twenties or thirties in good health.

This clonotype was picked up a small number of times. The J gene is TRBJ2-3, the V gene TRBV20-1; no clear D. V was trimmed by 1 base and J by 6 bases, leaving 14 bases between them. Germline CDR1 is DFQATT and CDR2 is SNEGSKA (reference sequence). There are 14 residues in the CDR3. The CDR3 here is CSARVLLHPDTQYF. In DNA form, the CDR3 reads TGCAGTGCTAGAGTGCTGTTGCACCCGGATACGCAGTATTTT.

Turning to this clonotype: Just one base apart from a much larger clone, this may be a read error. The genes are TRBV29-1 and TRBJ2-5; D possibly corresponds to TRBD1 (5 bases). Trimming removed 3 bases at V and 11 bases at J, with 22 bases between. CDR1 SQVTM and CDR2 ANQGSEA come from the germline V gene. The CDR3 contains 14 residues. CDR3 in DNA: TGCAGCGTTGACGGCAGGGTTGTTTCAAATGAGCAGTACTTC. It yields the protein CSVDGRVVSNEQYF.

The chain combines TRBV5-1 with TRBJ2-7; 7 bases match TRBD2. CDR1 SGHRS and CDR2 YFSETQ come from the germline V gene. Trimming at V came to 4 bases and at J to 2 bases, leaving 9 bases not matched to a gene. This CDR3 has 15 amino acids. In DNA form, the CDR3 reads TGCGCCAGCAGCGGGGGGGGAGACGGCCCCTACGAGCAGTACTTC. Translated, it gives CASSGGGDGPYEQYF.

V usage is TRBV20-1 and J usage is TRBJ2-1; D is perhaps TRBD2 (5 bases). The CDR3 spans 14 residues. V gave up 6 bases and J gave up 0 bases, with 12 bases separating them. The V gene's germline CDR1 is DFQATT and CDR2 SNEGSKA (reference sequence). The CDR3 sequence: CSATGVSSYNEQFF. CDR3 bases: TGCAGTGCGACCGGGGTCAGCTCCTACAATGAGCAGTTCTTC.

The chain combines TRBV5-4 with TRBJ2-3; 12 nucleotides align to TRBD2. The CDR3 sequence is 17 residues long. Trimming removed 4 bases from V and 4 bases from J; junction bases left unmatched: 10. Germline CDR1 reads SGHNT; CDR2 reads YYREEE (reference sequence). The CDR3 bases are TGTGCCAGCAGCCCGGGGGTTCGACTAGCGGGAGCAGATACGCAGTATTTT. It specifies CASSPGVRLAGADTQYF.

The chain couples TRBV5-1 to TRBJ2-7; a weak D match, TRBD2 (5 bases). Germline V gene sequence: CDR1 SGHRS, CDR2 YFSETQ. The CDR3 is 15 amino acids. V lost 0 bases and J 2 bases, leaving 12 bases between the germline ends. For the CDR3, the DNA is TGCGCCAGCAGCTTGGACGGAGGCTCTACCTACGAGCAGTACTTC. Protein product: CASSLDGGSTYEQYF.

The V and J genes are TRBV9 and TRBJ2-3; D may be TRBD2 (6 bases). The V gene's germline CDR1 is SGDLS and CDR2 YYNGEE. The CDR3 runs 13 residues. V lost 8 bases and J lost 2, with 12 bases in between. CDR3 in DNA: TGTGCCAGTGGAGGGATAGTCACAGATACGCAGTATTTT. It codes for CASGGIVTDTQYF.

J is TRBJ1-2 and V is TRBV7-2; 7 bases are a match to TRBD1. CDR1 and CDR2 (germline): SGHTA, FQGNSA. Unmatched junction bases numbered 10, after V lost 5 bases and J lost 10 bases. The CDR3 runs 13 residues. The CDR3 DNA is TGTGCCAGCAGCCCGGGACAGACCCTAGACTACACCTTC. It is translated as CASSPGQTLDYTF. The whole variable domain, filled in from reference TRBV7-2 and TRBJ1-2, reads GAGVSQSPSNKVTEKGKDVELRCDPISGHTALYWYRQSLGQGLEFLIYFQGNSAPDKSGLPSDRFSAERTGGSVSTLTIQRTQQEDSAVYLCASSPGQTLDYTFGSGTRLTVV.

V gene TRBV9 combines with J gene TRBJ2-5; no clear D. The CDR3 consists of 16 residues. The germline V gene has CDR1 SGDLS and CDR2 YYNGEE. The V gene lost 3 bases and the J gene lost 1 base, with 16 bases spanning the gap. The CDR3 protein is CASSAGPRTLQETQYF. Written as DNA, the CDR3 is TGTGCCAGCAGCGCCGGACCGCGTACTCTCCAAGAGACCCAGTACTTC.

This clonotype was counted only a few times. The chain is built from TRBV27 and TRBJ2-7; D not certain. V dropped 5 bases and J dropped 0 bases, with 11 bases sitting between them. Germline lookup yields CDR1 MNHEY and CDR2 SMNVEV (reference sequence). The CDR3 is made up of 14 amino acids. In DNA form, the CDR3 reads TGTGCCAGCAGTCCGACTCGTCTCTCCTACGAGCAGTACTTC. As protein: CASSPTRLSYEQYF.

The chain carries TRBV29-1 and TRBJ1-2, with TRBD1 identical over 9 bases. This CDR3 has 15 residues. Germline trimming cut 0 bases from V and 2 bases from J; bases unmatched to any gene: 4. Germline CDR1 reads SQVTM; CDR2 reads ANQGSEA. DNA for the CDR3: TGCAGCGTTGAAGATACGGGACAGGGAAACTATGGCTACACCTTC. Protein product: CSVEDTGQGNYGYTF.

The rearrangement links TRBV3-1 to TRBJ1-1, with D possibly being TRBD1 (6 bases). The CDR3 sequence is 14 residues long. V was pared by 4 bases and J by 5 bases, with 14 bases between. Germline V gene lookup returns CDR1 LGHDT and CDR2 YNNKEL (reference sequence). The CDR3: CASSRSPQGTEAFF. As DNA, the CDR3 is TGTGCCAGCAGCCGCTCCCCGCAGGGGACTGAAGCTTTCTTT.

This clonotype occurred once. The chain employs TRBV9 and TRBJ2-7, with unresolved D. The germline V gene has CDR1 SGDLS and CDR2 YYNGEE. The CDR3 runs to 14 residues. The V gene lost 0 bases and the J gene lost 5 bases, with 12 bases spanning the gap. CDR3: CASSVATGGHEQYF. The CDR3 nucleotides are TGTGCCAGCAGCGTAGCTACGGGCGGACACGAGCAGTACTTC.

The chain links TRBV29-1 to TRBJ1-2, with unresolved D. Germline assignment: CDR1 SQVTM and CDR2 ANQGSEA. V was shortened by 6 bases and J by 2 bases, with 22 bases between the two germline ends. The CDR3 loop spans 16 amino acids. Here the CDR3 reads CSVGNGPTIDNYGYTF. The CDR3 bases are TGCAGCGTCGGAAATGGGCCTACGATTGACAACTATGGCTACACCTTC.

The rearrangement joins TRBV11-2 to TRBJ2-4, with 9 bases fitting TRBD1. The J call may be incorrect, as the DNA end agrees better with TRBJ2-5. The CDR3 is 15 residues long. Germline CDR1 reads SGHAT; CDR2 reads FQNNGV. Here the CDR3 DNA reads TGTGCCAGCAGCGAGACAGGGGGAAGACGGGAGACCCAGTACTTC. This translates into CASSETGGRRETQYF.

About this clonotype: Here the CDR3 omits its conserved ending phenylalanine or tryptophan, so a read error is the likely source. J is TRBJ2-5 and V is TRBV14; D is ambiguous. Germline V gives CDR1 SGHDN, CDR2 FVKESK. The CDR3 consists of 16 residues. Deletions cut 4 bases from V and 5 bases from J, with 20 bases between. The CDR3 region is CASSRARISRSETQYL. The CDR3 DNA follows: TGTGCCAGCAGCCGCGCCCGGATTTCCAGGTCGGAGACCCAGTACTTA.

This clonotype has only a few counts. The gene calls are TRBV4-1 and TRBJ1-1; no definite D call. CDR1 is MGHRA and CDR2 is YSYEKL in the germline V gene. Between the trimmed V and J ends, which lost 0 bases and 5 bases, there was a span of 10 bases. The CDR3 loop spans 14 amino acids. CDR3 bases: TGCGCCAGCAGCCAAGAAAGGGAGGGAACTGAAGCTTTCTTT. Translation: CASSQEREGTEAFF.

This clonotype was detected ten times or more. The rearrangement links TRBV5-1 to TRBJ2-5; D is ambiguous. Deletions cut 0 bases from V and 7 bases from J, with 4 bases between. Germline V gives CDR1 SGHRS, CDR2 YFSETQ. The CDR3 contains 11 residues. CDR3 residues: CASSLEGTQYF. In DNA, the CDR3 is TGCGCCAGCAGCTTGGAGGGGACCCAGTACTTC. The variable domain in full, with the rest retrieved from reference TRBV5-1 and TRBJ2-5, is KAGVTQTPRYLIKTRGQQVTLSCSPISGHRSVSWYQQTPGQGLQFLFEYFSETQRNKGNFPGRFSGRQFSNSRSEMNVSTLELGDSALYLCASSLEGTQYFGPGTRLLVL.

The genes are TRBV2 and TRBJ2-1, with D possibly TRBD2 on 5 matching bases. CDR1 is SNHLY, CDR2 FYNNEI, per germline. The CDR3 runs to 14 residues. Trimming cost V 7 bases and J 4 bases, with 14 bases left between them. CDR3 sequence reads: CASNPSSGYNEQFF. Written as DNA, the CDR3 is TGTGCCAGCAACCCATCATCGGGGTACAATGAGCAGTTCTTC.

The rearrangement links TRBV2 to TRBJ2-1; the match to TRBD2 covers 10 bases. Germline V gene lookup returns CDR1 SNHLY and CDR2 FYNNEI. This CDR3 spans 14 amino acids. The V and J ends lost 7 bases and 5 bases, in that order; junction bases with no gene match: 5. CDR3 region: CASTRTSGHNEQFF. In DNA form, the CDR3 reads TGTGCCAGCACTCGGACTAGCGGACACAATGAGCAGTTCTTC. Using reference TRBV2 and TRBJ2-1 for the parts outside the CDR3, the full variable domain is EPEVTQTPSHQVTQMGQEVILRCVPISNHLYFYWYRQILGQKVEFLVSFYNNEISEKSEIFDDQFSVERPDGSNFTLKIRSTKLEDSAMYFCASTRTSGHNEQFFGPGTRLTVL.

This clonotype was seen a handful of times. The chain has TRBV7-2 and TRBJ2-1; TRBD2 aligns across 9 bases. Germline CDR1 reads SGHTA; CDR2 reads FQGNSA. The CDR3 loop spans 16 amino acids. V dropped 0 bases and J dropped 7; count of bases not matched to a gene: 7. DNA of the CDR3: TGTACCAGCAGCTTAGCGGCCCTAGCGGGGCTTAATGAGCAGTTCTTC. This translates into CTSSLAALAGLNEQFF.

This clonotype was found many times. This chain connects TRBV7-2 to TRBJ2-1, with 7 bases that match TRBD1. V lost 5 bases to trimming and J lost 8 bases; unmatched junction nucleotides: 9. The CDR3 runs 14 residues. CDR1 and CDR2 (germline): SGHTA, FQGNSA. Here the CDR3 reads CASSPQTGSHEQFF. The CDR3 DNA reads TGTGCCAGCAGCCCACAGACAGGGTCACATGAGCAGTTCTTC.

This clonotype was counted only a few times. This chain uses TRBV27 with TRBJ2-1; 13 positions agree with TRBD2. CDR1 and CDR2 from the germline V gene are MNHEY and SMNVEV (reference sequence). This CDR3 has 16 residues. After removal of 2 bases from V and 7 bases from J, the junction contained 5 bases not matched to a gene. CDR3 sequence reads: CASSLGTSGIRNEQFF. The DNA of the CDR3 is TGTGCCAGCAGTTTAGGGACTAGCGGGATCAGGAATGAGCAGTTCTTC.

This clonotype was picked up one time. Germline and junction disagree at one end, which may indicate a read error. This chain joins TRBV27 and TRBJ2-7, with unresolved D. This CDR3 contains 16 residues. CDR1 MNHEY and CDR2 SMNVEV come from the germline V gene (reference sequence). The CDR3 coding sequence is TGTGCCAGCAGCCGTGGCCCCTCCGGAGAGCCTTACGAGCAGGACTTC. Protein: CASSRGPSGEPYEQDF.